These 13 T cell receptor beta chains originate from one sample sequenced in a study of T cell repertoires in cytomegalovirus infection. Their specific antigens are unknown. TCRdb reprocessed the reads with MiXCR, giving one entry per CDR3 protein. The data show about 52,000 distinct CDR3 sequences, more than 15% seen once. Sequenced here: CD8+ T cells from cultured PBMCs, sampled from culture after CMV antigen stimulation. These receptors all come from a human donor in good health (CMV status not recorded). Some clones in this sample may be carry-over from other donors' samples.

The V gene is TRBV2, the J gene TRBJ2-2; possible D gene TRBD1, 6 bases. In germline, CDR1 is SNHLY, CDR2 FYNNEI. CDR3 length equals 11 residues. Trimming pared 7 bases from V and 12 bases from J, leaving 12 bases between. The CDR3 DNA is TGTGCCAGCAACATGGGGGCAAAGCTGTTTTTT. This sequence encodes CASNMGAKLFF.

This chain joins TRBV5-6 and TRBJ2-7; a weak D match, TRBD1 (6 bases). From germline, CDR1 is SGHDT and CDR2 YYEEEE. V shed 5 bases and J shed 6 bases, with 12 bases lying between them. The CDR3 runs 12 residues. CDR3 bases: TGTGCCAGCAGTTGGACAGAACGCGAGCAGTACTTC. Protein: CASSWTEREQYF.

The V call is TRBV14, the J call TRBJ1-2; no definite D call. With 0 bases removed from V and 3 bases from J, the gap between germline ends came to 11 bases. Germline V gene sequence: CDR1 SGHDN, CDR2 FVKESK. This CDR3 has 15 amino acids. CDR3 sequence reads: CASSQDEARDYGYTF. CDR3 coding DNA: TGTGCCAGCAGCCAAGATGAGGCTCGGGACTATGGCTACACCTTC.

The chain links TRBV20-1 to TRBJ2-7; D is perhaps TRBD1 or TRBD2 (5 bases each). Germline V gene lookup returns CDR1 DFQATT and CDR2 SNEGSKA (reference sequence). The V end lost 0 bases, the J end lost 3 bases, and 15 bases lay between the germline ends. The CDR3 contains 15 residues. The CDR3 loop is CSARDPIRGVYEQYF. Written as DNA, the CDR3 is TGCAGTGCTAGAGATCCGATTAGGGGAGTCTACGAGCAGTACTTC.

This clonotype showed up many times. V and J are TRBV27 and TRBJ2-7; D may correspond to TRBD1 or TRBD2 (5 bases each). Trimming removed 4 bases from V and 5 bases from J, with 15 bases in between. Germline CDR1 MNHEY, CDR2 SMNVEV (reference sequence). CDR3 length: 14 amino acids. The CDR3 nucleotides read TGTGCCAGCAGTTCCCCGGGGCCGGTTAACGAGCAGTACTTC. The encoded protein is CASSSPGPVNEQYF.

This chain links TRBV28 with TRBJ2-7; unclear D gene. Germline CDR1 MDHEN, CDR2 SYDVKM. The germline V and J ends were trimmed by 5 bases and 4 bases, with 15 bases remaining between them. The CDR3 runs to 14 residues. CDR3 DNA: TGTGCCAGCAGTCGACCGGGTGGATCGTACGAGCAGTACTTC. Translation: CASSRPGGSYEQYF.

The sample holds a few counts of this clonotype. The chain joins TRBV27 to TRBJ2-2; the D is unclear. Germline V gene lookup returns CDR1 MNHEY and CDR2 SMNVEV (reference sequence). The V end lost 5 bases, the J end lost 4 bases, and 11 bases lay between the germline ends. This CDR3 is 14 amino acids long. The CDR3 region has the DNA TGTGCCAGCAGTCCCCGGGTGGGCACCGGGGAGCTGTTTTTT. Protein sequence: CASSPRVGTGELFF.

V usage is TRBV5-6 and J usage is TRBJ2-1, with 8 bases fitting TRBD2. This CDR3 has 15 amino acids. The V and J ends lost 0 bases and 6 bases, in that order; junction bases with no gene match: 5. The germline gives CDR1 SGHDT, CDR2 YYEEEE. The DNA for the CDR3 is TGTGCCAGCAGCTTGGACGGGGGGGCCCCCAATGAGCAGTTCTTC. Translating gives CASSLDGGAPNEQFF.

The V gene is TRBV20-1, the J gene TRBJ1-2, with D unclear. The CDR3 covers 13 residues. V shed 3 bases and J shed 2 bases, with 10 bases lying between them. The germline V gene has CDR1 DFQATT and CDR2 SNEGSKA (reference sequence). CDR3 loop: CSASPSNNYGYTF. CDR3 sequence (DNA): TGCAGTGCTAGTCCGTCCAACAACTATGGCTACACCTTC.

This chain joins TRBV11-1 and TRBJ2-1, with 8 bases aligning to TRBD2. The CDR3 spans 16 residues. Germline V CDR1 and CDR2: SGHAT, FQDESV (reference sequence). The trim removed 7 bases at V and 5 bases at J, leaving 13 bases unmatched. DNA for the CDR3: TGTGCCAGCATCCCGGGGGGGGGAGGGGCCCACAATGAGCAGTTCTTC. Translating gives CASIPGGGGAHNEQFF.

This clonotype showed up just a few times. J is TRBJ2-6 and V is TRBV12-3 or TRBV12-4; D perhaps matches TRBD1 (6 bases). The germline V and J ends were trimmed by 5 bases and 1 base, with 15 bases remaining between them. The CDR3 sequence is 17 residues long. In DNA form, the CDR3 reads TGTGCCAGCAGTCATACGACCGGACAGTCTGGGGCCAACGTCCTGACTTTC. Amino acid sequence: CASSHTTGQSGANVLTF.

The chain combines TRBV5-6 with TRBJ2-7; D perhaps matches TRBD2 (5 bases). CDR1 SGHDT and CDR2 YYEEEE come from the germline V gene. The CDR3 consists of 15 residues. Trimming removed 1 base at V and 11 bases at J, with 22 bases between. The CDR3 DNA is TGTGCCAGCAGCTTGAGGCGGGCTAACGTTCCCCTGGAGTACTTC. As protein: CASSLRRANVPLEYF.

The chain is built from TRBV5-4 and TRBJ2-3, with D possibly being TRBD1 (7 bases). V dropped 4 bases and J dropped 4 bases, with 16 bases sitting between them. Germline loops: CDR1 SGHNT, CDR2 YYREEE (reference sequence). The CDR3 runs to 15 residues. CDR3 residues: CASSPGGSRADTQYF. CDR3 bases: TGTGCCAGCAGCCCAGGGGGGAGTAGGGCAGATACGCAGTATTTT.